These 17 T cell receptor beta chains came from one sample sequenced in a study of control samples from healthy donors and cancer patients. Data came from immunoSEQ multiplex PCR; TCRdb stores just in-frame clones and leaves some out. The sample shows about 140,000 clones, less than 95% of them seen only once. Sequences were obtained from blood. These receptors were taken from a young man in good health.

The chain carries TRBV29-1 and TRBJ1-2; 9 nucleotides align to TRBD1. Trimming cost V 7 bases and J 1 base; bases outside gene matches: 7. This CDR3 spans 14 amino acids. CDR1 is SQVTM and CDR2 is ANQGSEA in the germline V gene. Here the CDR3 reads CSATTGGDNYGYTF. CDR3 nucleotides: TGCAGCGCTACGACAGGGGGAGATAACTATGGCTACACCTTC. Full variable domain (outside the CDR3, taken from reference TRBV29-1 and TRBJ1-2): SAVISQKPSRDICQRGTSLTIQCQVDSQVTMMFWYRQQPGQSLTLIATANQGSEATYESGFVIDKFPISRPNLTFSTLTVSNMSPEDSSIYLCSATTGGDNYGYTFGSGTRLTVV.

The CDR3 protein is CASSQEPGQENTEAFF. CDR3 bases: TGTGCCAGCAGCCAAGAACCCGGACAGGAGAACACTGAAGCTTTCTTT. V is TRBV3-1 (or the pseudogene TRBV3-2) and J is TRBJ1-1, with TRBD1 identical over 7 bases. The germline CDR1 and CDR2 sequences are LGHDT and YNNKEL (reference sequence). The length of the CDR3 is 16 residues. Germline trimming cut 0 bases from V and 1 base from J; bases unmatched to any gene: 5.

The CDR3 loop reads CASRPHQDSNQPQHF. Written as DNA, the CDR3 is TGTGCCAGTAGACCCCACCAAGATAGCAATCAGCCCCAGCATTTT. J is TRBJ1-5 and V is TRBV19; no clear D. Trimming left V 6 bases short and J 0 bases short, with 12 bases between. CDR3 length: 15 amino acids. CDR1 is LNHDA and CDR2 is SQIVND in the germline V gene (reference sequence).

This rearrangement joins TRBV18 to TRBJ1-4; D unresolved. Trimming removed 8 bases from V and 7 bases from J, with 26 bases in between. This CDR3 is built from 17 residues. The germline CDR1 and CDR2 sequences are KGHSH and LQKENI. CDR3 sequence reads: CASANSGRARGGEKLFF. The CDR3 DNA is TGTGCCAGCGCCAATTCCGGGCGAGCGCGGGGAGGTGAAAAACTGTTTTTT.

The rearrangement links TRBV20-1 to TRBJ2-1; D gene uncertain. The CDR3 has 11 residues. CDR1 DFQATT and CDR2 SNEGSKA come from the germline V gene (reference sequence). The V gene lost 5 bases and the J gene lost 11 bases, with 13 bases spanning the gap. The DNA for the CDR3 is TGCAGTGCTCGCGACCTCCACCAGCAGTTCTTC. Protein: CSARDLHQQFF.

V usage is TRBV9 and J usage is TRBJ1-5; 7 positions agree with TRBD1. The V segment lost 0 bases and the J segment 6 bases; nucleotides outside the gene matches: 6. The CDR3 totals 15 residues. Germline lookup yields CDR1 SGDLS and CDR2 YYNGEE. CDR3 amino acids: CASSVETGEGQPQHF. CDR3 nucleotides: TGTGCCAGCAGCGTAGAAACAGGGGAAGGTCAGCCCCAGCATTTT.

V and J are TRBV7-3 and TRBJ2-7, with TRBD2 matching 9 bases. The CDR3 runs 15 residues. Trimming removed 2 bases from V and 3 bases from J; junction bases left unmatched: 5. Germline CDR1 reads SGHTA; CDR2 reads FQGTGA. As DNA, the CDR3 is TGTGCCAGCAGCTTAGGTCTAGCGGGGTTCTACGAGCAGTACTTC. Its protein product is CASSLGLAGFYEQYF.

CDR3 DNA sequence: TGTGCCAGCAGCCCCGACTGGACAGGGGGCAATGAGCAGTTCTTC. Translating gives CASSPDWTGGNEQFF. This chain uses TRBV7-2 with TRBJ2-1; 10 bases are a match to TRBD1. After removal of 5 bases from V and 6 bases from J, the junction contained 7 bases not matched to a gene. This CDR3 contains 15 residues. Germline V lookup: CDR1 SGHTA, CDR2 FQGNSA. Based on the CDR3 plus reference TRBV7-2 and TRBJ2-1, the full variable domain is GAGVSQSPSNKVTEKGKDVELRCDPISGHTALYWYRQSLGQGLEFLIYFQGNSAPDKSGLPSDRFSAERTGGSVSTLTIQRTQQEDSAVYLCASSPDWTGGNEQFFGPGTRLTVL.

This chain connects TRBV3-1 (or the pseudogene TRBV3-2) to TRBJ1-3; the match to TRBD1 covers 9 bases. Trimming cost V 6 bases and J 4 bases; bases outside gene matches: 16. This CDR3 is 18 amino acids long. Germline V gene data show CDR1 as LGHDT and CDR2 as YNNKEL (reference sequence). As DNA, the CDR3 is TGTGCCAGCAGTCGTTACTTGCAATCACAGGGGGCGGGAAACACCATATATTTT. Protein: CASSRYLQSQGAGNTIYF.

The chain carries TRBV28 and TRBJ1-1; TRBD1 matches at 10 bases. V lost 5 bases, J lost 0 bases, and 3 bases stayed unmatched. Germline V gene lookup returns CDR1 MDHEN and CDR2 SYDVKM. The CDR3 runs 15 residues. The CDR3 spells CASSMTGGVNTEAFF. Here the CDR3 DNA reads TGTGCCAGCAGTATGACAGGGGGCGTGAACACTGAAGCTTTCTTT.

CDR3: CASSSSAGTLSSYEQYF. CDR3 coding DNA: TGTGCCAGCAGCTCGTCGGCCGGGACGTTGAGCTCCTACGAGCAGTACTTC. The rearrangement joins TRBV5-5 to TRBJ2-7; D might be TRBD1 or TRBD2, each matching 5 bases. Germline values: CDR1 SGHKS, CDR2 YYEKEE (reference sequence). The CDR3 extends over 17 amino acids. The V gene lost 3 bases and the J gene lost 0 bases, with 19 bases spanning the gap.

This chain connects TRBV18 to TRBJ2-1; D not resolved. Germline-derived CDR1 and CDR2 are KGHSH and LQKENI. The CDR3 covers 13 residues. Trimming pared 3 bases from V and 4 bases from J, leaving 7 bases between. CDR3 nucleotide sequence: TGTGCCAGCTCACCGTTTGAGTACAATGAGCAGTTCTTC. It specifies CASSPFEYNEQFF.

The rearrangement uses TRBV2 and TRBJ1-1; D is unclear. The V gene's germline CDR1 is SNHLY and CDR2 FYNNEI. V dropped 1 base and J dropped 5 bases, with 11 bases sitting between them. The CDR3 is 14 amino acids. CDR3 sequence (DNA): TGTGCCAGCAGTGAAGGGCCCCCGGGGACTGAAGCTTTCTTT. This gives the protein CASSEGPPGTEAFF.

This clone was seen a single time. The V call is TRBV9, the J call TRBJ1-2, with 9 bases aligning to TRBD1. The CDR3 totals 14 residues. Germline lookup yields CDR1 SGDLS and CDR2 YYNGEE. V dropped 3 bases and J dropped 6; count of bases not matched to a gene: 6. For the CDR3, the DNA is TGTGCCAGCAGCGCCGGGACAGGGTTGAATGGCTACACCTTC. This sequence encodes CASSAGTGLNGYTF.

This chain uses TRBV19 with TRBJ1-5, with D hard to call. The germline CDR1 and CDR2 sequences are LNHDA and SQIVND (reference sequence). V was clipped by 3 bases and J by 6 bases, with 12 bases between them. The length of the CDR3 is 14 residues. The CDR3 region has the DNA TGTGCCAGTAGTATGGAAGGGTTGGGTCAGCCCCAGCATTTT. It encodes CASSMEGLGQPQHF.

The V gene is TRBV12-3 or TRBV12-4, the J gene TRBJ2-7; D remains ambiguous. Trimming took off 3 bases at V and 2 bases at J, with 8 bases between the two ends. The CDR3 spans 13 residues. The CDR3 is CASSFKGTYEQYF. The CDR3 bases are TGTGCCAGCAGTTTTAAGGGAACCTACGAGCAGTACTTC.

This chain uses TRBV6-6 with TRBJ2-1, with 7 bases that match TRBD1. Germline V lookup: CDR1 MNHNY, CDR2 SVGAGI (reference sequence). V lost 6 bases to trimming and J lost 9 bases; unmatched junction nucleotides: 8. The CDR3 is 13 amino acids. The CDR3 region is CASSAVRGTEQFF. The CDR3 DNA follows: TGTGCCAGCAGCGCTGTCAGGGGGACTGAGCAGTTCTTC.